The 11 T cell receptor beta chains below were found in one sample sequenced in a study of T cells in Graves' hyperthyroidism and ophthalmopathy (dated by TCRdb to the late 2010s). The library was produced with multiplex PCR. Instrument used: Illumina HiSeq 2000. The TCR beta CDR3 regions were amplified from RNA transcripts. The TCR CDR3 was subjected to a first round of RT-PCR using the HTBI primer set and the Qiagen OneStep RT-PCR kit. In TCRdb, the public reads were trimmed at Q25 with fastp and aligned with MiXCR, with productive beta chains retained. Each CDR3 protein gets just one entry, which takes the most common genes and DNA from the rows behind it. Across this sample there are fewer than 350,000 distinct CDR3 sequences, with roughly 20% seen only once. The top ten clonotypes cover around 15% of the sample. Material for sequencing was blood. These receptors all come from a woman in her 40s with Graves' ophthalmopathy.

This clonotype showed up many times. This chain connects TRBV28 to TRBJ2-7; 16 bases agree with TRBD2. Trimming at V came to 6 bases and at J to 2 bases, leaving 16 bases not matched to a gene. The CDR3 is 20 residues long. Per the germline V gene, CDR1 is MDHEN and CDR2 is SYDVKM. CDR3 amino acids: CASRPRGLAGGPTGTYEQYF. CDR3 nucleotide sequence: TGTGCCAGCAGACCTAGGGGACTAGCGGGAGGGCCCACGGGTACCTACGAGCAGTACTTC.

This clonotype was seen at least ten times. V is TRBV4-1 and J is TRBJ2-7; 8 bases match TRBD1. Germline lookup yields CDR1 MGHRA and CDR2 YSYEKL. The CDR3 runs 14 residues. The V and J ends lost 2 bases and 2 bases, in that order; junction bases with no gene match: 2. The CDR3 bases are TGCGCCAGCAGCCAATTGGACAGGGCCTACGAGCAGTACTTC. Protein sequence: CASSQLDRAYEQYF.

Of note for this clonotype: This may be a read error: a much more frequent sequence differs by one nucleotide. The chain is built from TRBV18 and TRBJ1-2; the match to TRBD1 covers 7 bases. J gave up 5 bases and V 5 bases, and 14 bases lay outside the gene matches. Looked up from germline, CDR1 is KGHSH and CDR2 is LQKENI. This CDR3 contains 16 residues. This chain's CDR3 is CASSSQGGTSLYGYTF. In DNA, the CDR3 is TGTGCCAGCTCAAGCCAGGGGGGCACTTCCCTATATGGCTACACCTTC. Full variable domain (rest looked up from reference TRBV18 and TRBJ1-2): NAGVMQNPRHLVRRRGQEARLRCSPMKGHSHVYWYRQLPEEGLKFMVYLQKENIIDESGMPKERFSAEFPKEGPSILRIQQVVRGDSAAYFCASSSQGGTSLYGYTFGSGTRLTVV.

This clonotype showed up many times. The gene calls are TRBV30 and TRBJ1-2; D is unresolved. Trimming stripped 0 bases from V and 8 bases from J, with 7 bases between. Germline CDR1 reads GTSNPN; CDR2 reads SVGIG (reference sequence). This CDR3 spans 11 amino acids. The CDR3 is CAWSVLWGYTF. The CDR3 DNA follows: TGTGCCTGGAGTGTACTCTGGGGCTACACCTTC. Drawing the rest from reference TRBV30 and TRBJ1-2, the complete variable domain is SQTIHQWPATLVQPVGSPLSLECTVEGTSNPNLYWYRQAAGRGLQLLFYSVGIGQISSEVPQNLSASRPQDRQFILSSKKLLLSDSGFYLCAWSVLWGYTFGSGTRLTVV.

In this sample, this clonotype turned up many times. V usage is TRBV12-3 or TRBV12-4 and J usage is TRBJ1-3; no clear D. V was pared by 3 bases and J by 0 bases, with 9 bases between. The CDR3 sequence is 15 residues long. Here the CDR3 DNA reads TGTGCCAGCAGTTTTCTTCCGAGCTCTGGAAACACCATATATTTT. As protein: CASSFLPSSGNTIYF.

This clonotype was detected many times. The chain recombines TRBV6-1 with TRBJ2-4, with 11 nucleotides matching TRBD2. V gave up 5 bases and J gave up 0 bases; unmatched junction bases: 0. The germline V gene has CDR1 MNHNS and CDR2 SASEGT. This CDR3 has 15 amino acids. The CDR3 sequence: CASSLAGGAKNIQYF. In DNA form, the CDR3 reads TGTGCCAGCAGTCTAGCGGGAGGAGCCAAAAACATTCAGTACTTC.

There are many counts of this clonotype. The chain couples TRBV27 to TRBJ1-1; D gene uncertain. V was shortened by 3 bases and J by 4 bases, with 12 bases between the two germline ends. Germline lookup yields CDR1 MNHEY and CDR2 SMNVEV (reference sequence). CDR3 length: 14 residues. CDR3 residues: CASSLSLISTEAFF. The CDR3 region has the DNA TGTGCCAGCAGTTTGTCCTTAATCAGCACTGAAGCTTTCTTT.

This rearrangement joins TRBV18 to TRBJ2-5; TRBD2 agrees at 8 bases. V shed 5 bases, J shed 5 bases, and the junction held 13 bases outside the gene matches. The CDR3 is 16 amino acids. Per the germline V gene, CDR1 is KGHSH and CDR2 is LQKENI. Written as DNA, the CDR3 is TGTGCCAGCTCAAGCGCGGGAGGTGGAGTATTGGAGACCCAGTACTTC. Translated: CASSSAGGGVLETQYF. The full variable domain, rest sourced from reference TRBV18 and TRBJ2-5, is NAGVMQNPRHLVRRRGQEARLRCSPMKGHSHVYWYRQLPEEGLKFMVYLQKENIIDESGMPKERFSAEFPKEGPSILRIQQVVRGDSAAYFCASSSAGGGVLETQYFGPGTRLLVL.

The chain has TRBV4-3 and TRBJ2-7; no definite D call. The ends were cut back, 0 bases at V and 1 base at J, with 10 bases in the middle. Germline loops: CDR1 LGHNA, CDR2 YSLEER. The CDR3 has 15 residues. Here the CDR3 reads CASSQEVAASYEQYF. CDR3 coding DNA: TGCGCCAGCAGCCAAGAAGTGGCTGCTTCCTACGAGCAGTACTTC.

This clonotype was seen many times. The chain combines TRBV6-1 with TRBJ1-5; 8 nucleotides agree with TRBD1. V lost 6 bases, J lost 5 bases, and 9 bases stayed unmatched. CDR1 and CDR2 from the germline V gene are MNHNS and SASEGT. This CDR3 has 15 residues. CDR3 residues: CASRTAGGQDQPQHF. The CDR3 DNA reads as TGTGCCAGCAGGACCGCAGGGGGCCAGGATCAGCCCCAGCATTTT.

The chain links TRBV11-2 to TRBJ1-2, with 10 bases fitting TRBD1. With V trimmed by 6 bases and J by 2 bases, 6 bases remained unmatched. The CDR3 extends over 15 amino acids. Germline V lookup: CDR1 SGHAT, CDR2 FQNNGV. CDR3 loop: CASRKPGQGNYGYTF. In nucleotides, the CDR3 is TGTGCCAGCAGGAAACCGGGACAGGGGAACTATGGCTACACCTTC.